The sequence of this T cell receptor beta chain was determined in a study of beta chain features in type 1 diabetes. The study, taken as a whole, reports: More deletions and fewer insertions at VDJ junctions were seen in type 1 diabetes patients. In all four CD4+ subsets, TCRB CDR3 length was significantly, moderately reduced in type 1 diabetes.

Cells sorted by CD45RO/CCR7/CD25/CD127/CD95/CD27 comprised CD4+ naive, central memory, regulatory and stem cell-like memory cells. Populations obtained by sorting all exceeded 95% purity. This clone was observed a few times. The antigen remains undetermined. The junction had 10 bases not matched to a gene; V was cut back by 2 bases and J by 5 bases. The germline V gene has CDR1 SGHRS and CDR2 YFSETQ. This CDR3 has 16 amino acids. Every bit of the isolated RNA underwent reverse transcription, so sequencing read expressed TCRB transcripts. The study sequenced naive, central memory and regulatory T cell samples to an average of around 3.4 million reads. Libraries were prepared by immunoSEQ multiplex PCR; TCRdb keeps only in-frame clonotypes and omits some of them. This table has some 350,000 clones, roughly a tenth appearing once.

The chain employs TRBV5-1 and TRBJ2-5; 9 bases are shared with TRBD1. Source material: central memory CD4+ T cells from blood. This TCR was sampled from a man between 25 and 39 years old with type 1 diabetes. The CDR3: CASSFGTGIIAETQYF. The DNA of the CDR3 is TGCGCCAGCAGCTTCGGGACAGGGATCATCGCGGAGACCCAGTACTTC.